Sequencing of this TCR beta chain was carried out in a study of blood T cells in healthy people across ages (dated by TCRdb to about 2015). Looking at the study overall: In model experiments, template switching captured roughly one uniquely barcoded TCR beta cDNA molecule for every two T cells. To track age-related changes in TCR beta repertoire diversity, the study relied on deep sequencing normalized with unique cDNA molecular identifiers. For two donors (one aged 18 to 30 and one aged 80 or older), the study analyzed two additional independent replicas of 1 million unique cDNA reads from the same blood draw. Four age groups were formed from the donors: young (average 16 years), middle-aged (less than 40), aged (62) and long-lived (roughly 81).

Points the paper makes about the study in general: A strong correlation was found between observed TCR beta diversity and the percentage of naive T cells measured by flow cytometry. Compared with the aged group, the long-lived group had more naive CD4+ T cells, fewer expanded clones and increased TCR diversity, a pattern suggesting age selection. Total diversity estimates from one million sequenced T cells were considered lower bounds and underestimates. As age increased, observed TCR beta diversity per million T cells dropped in a roughly linear way, and a significant reduction was already evident by age about 40. Since profiling was done on bulk unsorted PBMCs, naive and antigen-experienced compartments could not be conclusively compared. Because the CMV infection status of the donors was unknown, age-related changes in expanded clonotypes may potentially have been confounded.

The CDR3 covers 14 residues, taking in both the cysteine and the phenylalanine. Only CDR3 DNA remains: 42 bases, in frame from the first base. V is pared back by 6 bases and J by 8 bases, with 19 bases lying between the germline termini. The germline V gene (reference sequence) supplies CDR1 DFQATT and CDR2 SNEGSKA. The donors were a few dozen Caucasian individuals from Russia, aged roughly 6 to 100 years, who were systemically healthy. Around 10 milliliters of peripheral blood were collected from each donor into EDTA-treated Vacutainer tubes. Ficoll-Paque density-gradient centrifugation was used to isolate PBMCs, with at least 6.5 million per sample. Total RNA was extracted from PBMCs with Trizol reagent, with at least 5 micrograms obtained per sample. Naive CD45RAhigh/CD27high T cell percentages were measured by flow cytometry on a PBMC aliquot from every donor. This clonotype was observed a handful of times. The clone's antigen remains unknown. No base quality information exists; no much larger clone differs at one position.

Receptor amplification or capture employed 5' RACE. Sequencing instrument: Illumina HiSeq 2500. A second about 7 to 12 cycle PCR used a sample-barcoded 5' primer and a J-beta primer mix. A template-switch 5' adaptor carrying 12 random nucleotides introduced a unique molecular identifier onto each TCR beta cDNA molecule. Each sample yielded at least 3 million CDR3-containing paired-end reads. The Mint cDNA synthesis kit, primed by a TRBC-specific oligonucleotide, was used to synthesize first-strand cDNA from all RNA. All cDNA was treated with uracil-DNA glycosylase and then went through a first 18-cycle PCR with the universal primers M1SS and BC2_uni_R. Per the source publication's procedure: Normalization of each sample was performed by random selection of 1 million high-quality reads, each carrying a distinct molecular identifier. Reads with shared molecular identifiers were discarded instead of being binned into consensus sequences. MiTCR, run with a Q25 quality threshold and the strictest error-elimination algorithm, handled CDR3 identification, clonotype clustering and error correction. Lower-bound total TCR beta diversity was estimated with a nonparametric unseen species model using Euler transformation. TCRdb reanalyzed the raw reads on its own, using fastp at Q25 for trimming and MiXCR for clone calling, and kept in-frame beta chains. Each entry is one CDR3 protein sequence, shown with its most common DNA and genes. In this record, the V and J calls reflect TCRdb's handling and not the investigators' own analysis. This sample holds 750,000 to 1,000,000 distinct CDR3 sequences; just under 30% were observed only once. The ten largest clones take up about 9.4% of the sample.

These data were also reused for a study on T cells of mothers and their children. The second study also describes: Nine systemically healthy Caucasian individuals served as donors, namely three mothers together with their six children. cDNA synthesis consumed the entire amount of extracted RNA, loaded at 1.5 ug RNA in each 15 ul reaction. Sample barcodes and 2-4 random nucleotides were added via the M1S primer in the second PCR. More than 9 million TCR beta CDR3 reads were obtained from each mother, and about 3 million reads were obtained from each child. In both related and unrelated pairs, thymic selection shapes the output of TCR recombination in a similar way, with inherited differences having only a minor effect. Related mother-child pairs always showed normalized repertoire overlap that was slightly higher than in unrelated mother-child pairs, though the difference was never significant. Persistent microchimeric T cell clones were not detected, at a sensitivity of 95 to 100 clones per million clonotypes. The study used deep NGS to compare TCR beta repertoires of mothers and children, seeking features distinguishing related mother-child pairs from unrelated individuals. Mothers averaged roughly 36 +/- 4 years of age and children averaged approximately 12 +/- 4 years. Libraries were sequenced on Illumina HiSeq 2000 with 100+100 nt paired-end reads after adapter ligation with NEBNext reagents. To prevent cross-contamination, the mother and child libraries were prepared a month apart and were sequenced in separate runs. For each donor, between 500,000 and 2,000,000 distinct TCR beta clonotypes were identified. Naive TCR beta clonotypes were estimated from low-frequency clonotypes matched to each donor's FACS-determined naive share, without sorting.

The sequenced material came from blood. This sequence uses TRBV20-1 and TRBJ1-4; TRBD1 is a possible D gene, resting on 5 matching bases. This sequence originates from a woman in her forties in good health. The CDR3 amino acid sequence is: CSATQGSQEEKLFF. The sequence in DNA is TGCAGTGCAACCCAGGGAAGTCAGGAAGAAAAACTGTTTTTT.